This entry lists 5 T cell receptor beta chains sequenced from one sample in a study of T cells after yellow fever vaccination. One entry per CDR3 protein results from TCRdb running MiXCR on the 5' RACE reads. The table lists about 320,000 distinct CDR3 sequences, roughly 7% of them singletons. This specimen consisted of PBMCs, obtained roughly 45 days after the first yellow fever vaccination. These TCRs come from a young man who received the YFV17D yellow fever vaccine.

This clonotype was detected many times. The chain uses TRBV20-1 and TRBJ2-5; possible D gene TRBD1, 6 bases. This CDR3 is built from 14 residues. V was cut by 2 bases and J by 1 base, with 11 bases left in between. Germline V CDR1 and CDR2: DFQATT, SNEGSKA (reference sequence). The CDR3 region has the DNA TGCAGTGCTAGACCGGGACACCTCCAAGAGACCCAGTACTTC. It specifies CSARPGHLQETQYF.

This clonotype was seen only a few times. This rearrangement joins TRBV20-1 to TRBJ2-7; D unresolved. CDR3 length: 13 amino acids. The germline gives CDR1 DFQATT, CDR2 SNEGSKA (reference sequence). The V end was cut by 4 bases, the J end by 0 bases, with 10 bases between. The CDR3 is CSATRLTSYEQYF. The CDR3 DNA follows: TGCAGTGCTACCCGACTGACCTCCTACGAGCAGTACTTC.

Note on this clonotype: A clone one base away is much larger, so this may be a read error. The V and J genes are TRBV28 and TRBJ2-1, with D unclear. This CDR3 comprises 11 residues. CDR1 is MDHEN, CDR2 SYDVKM, per germline. CDR3 region: CASRWYNEQSF. The CDR3 DNA sequence: TGTGCCAGCAGGTGGTACAATGAGCAGTCCTTC.

This clonotype turned up a few times. V and J are TRBV10-1 and TRBJ2-3; perhaps TRBD1 as D (5 bases). Germline V CDR1 and CDR2: WNHNN, SYGVQD (reference sequence). V was shortened by 0 bases and J by 1 base, with 8 bases between the two germline ends. There are 15 residues in the CDR3. CDR3 region: CASSESQGGTDTQYF. CDR3 in DNA: TGCGCCAGCAGTGAGTCCCAGGGCGGCACAGATACGCAGTATTTT.

The sample holds many counts of this clonotype. The chain carries TRBV15 and TRBJ2-3, with D possibly being TRBD2 (5 bases). The CDR3 consists of 13 residues. Germline lookup yields CDR1 LNHNV and CDR2 YYDKDF (reference sequence). With 8 bases removed from V and 5 bases from J, the gap between germline ends came to 14 bases. The CDR3 nucleotides read TGTGCCACCCACCAGGCCGGAGGAGATACGCAGTATTTT. Translating it yields CATHQAGGDTQYF.